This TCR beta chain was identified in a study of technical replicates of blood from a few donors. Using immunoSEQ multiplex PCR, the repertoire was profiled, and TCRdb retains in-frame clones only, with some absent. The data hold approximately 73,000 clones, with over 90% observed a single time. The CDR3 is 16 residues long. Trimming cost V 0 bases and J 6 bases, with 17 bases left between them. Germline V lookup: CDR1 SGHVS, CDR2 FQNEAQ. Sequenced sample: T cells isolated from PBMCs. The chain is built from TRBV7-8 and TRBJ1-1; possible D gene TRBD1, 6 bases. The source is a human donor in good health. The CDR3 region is CASSLAPRGSRPEAFF. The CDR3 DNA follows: TGTGCCAGCAGCTTAGCCCCCAGGGGAAGTCGGCCTGAAGCTTTCTTT.